This is a list of T cell receptor beta chains from one sample in a study of vaccination effects on CD4 cells after COVID-19. Profiling relied on immunoSEQ multiplex PCR, and the TCRdb table lists in-frame clones only, not all of them. The top ten hold 1.2% of the sample, which has 70,000 to 85,000 clones, around 81% seen once. For these TCRs, the target antigens are not known. The specimen was CD4+ T cells from PBMCs cultured with HCoV-229E spike peptides, collected after COVID-19 vaccination. These receptors all come from a human donor who received a COVID-19 vaccine. CDR3s include the opening cysteine and the closing phenylalanine or tryptophan. A D gene is named only where the DNA matches it firmly. Clone size is given for some rows only: seen once, a few or many times, or a class if the clone is expanded.

D gene,J gene,V gene,clone size,CDR3 protein,CDR3 DNA
-,TRBJ1-2,TRBV27,-,CASKSGGSGGHGYTF,TGTGCCAGCAAGTCTGGTGGTTCCGGGGGCCATGGCTACACCTTC
-,TRBJ1-5,TRBV6-5,-,CASSYLGSGQPQHF,TGTGCCAGCAGTTACTTGGGGTCTGGGCAGCCCCAGCATTTT
-,TRBJ2-3,TRBV19,-,CASSPRTSTDTQYF,TGTGCCAGTAGTCCCCGGACTAGCACAGATACGCAGTATTTT
-,TRBJ1-6,TRBV5-1,-,CASSFNSSYNSPLHF,TGCGCCAGCAGCTTTAATAGCTCCTATAATTCACCCCTCCACTTT
-,TRBJ1-1,TRBV2,-,CASSETSPNTEAFF,TGTGCCAGCAGTGAAACCTCCCCGAACACTGAAGCTTTCTTT
TRBD1,TRBJ1-3,TRBV2,once,CASSAPGTGSGNTIYF,TGTGCCAGCAGTGCCCCCGGGACAGGGAGCGGAAACACCATATATTTT
-,TRBJ1-5,TRBV5-6,once,CASSPGVGNQPQHF,TGTGCCAGCAGCCCAGGGGTTGGCAATCAGCCCCAGCATTTT
TRBD1,TRBJ2-5,TRBV19,-,CASSKPHGTGEETQYF,TGTGCCAGTAGTAAACCTCATGGGACAGGGGAAGAGACCCAGTACTTC
-,TRBJ1-3,TRBV4-1,-,CASSRGHRGNTIYF,TGCGCCAGCAGCCGGGGACATCGAGGAAACACCATATATTTT
-,TRBJ2-5,TRBV19,-,CASSIEAVEETQYF,TGTGCCAGTAGTATAGAAGCGGTAGAAGAGACCCAGTACTTC
TRBD1,TRBJ1-2,TRBV6-5,-,CASSKDRDNYGYTF,TGTGCCAGCAGTAAGGACAGGGACAACTATGGCTACACCTTC
-,TRBJ1-2,TRBV4-1,-,CASARMGVEDYGYTF,TGCGCCAGCGCTCGAATGGGGGTTGAGGACTATGGCTACACCTTC
-,TRBJ1-5,TRBV21-1,-,CASSNLTLVESNQPQHF,TGTGCCAGCAGCAACCTGACCTTAGTGGAGAGCAATCAGCCCCAGCATTTT
TRBD2,TRBJ2-5,TRBV4-1,-,CASSPSSGGLQETQYF,TGCGCCAGCAGCCCCTCCAGCGGGGGACTCCAAGAGACCCAGTACTTC
TRBD1,TRBJ1-2,TRBV6-6,-,CASSSAQGADGYTF,TGTGCCAGCAGTTCCGCACAGGGGGCAGATGGCTACACCTTC
-,TRBJ2-2,TRBV5-1,-,CASSAITGPRNTGELFF,TGCGCCAGCAGCGCGATCACCGGGCCCAGGAACACCGGGGAGCTGTTTTTT
-,TRBJ1-3,TRBV7-2,-,CASSSPQDSSGNTIYF,TGTGCCAGCAGCTCCCCCCAAGACAGCTCTGGAAACACCATATATTTT
-,TRBJ1-1,TRBV18,-,CASSPPGGRADTEAFF,TGTGCCAGCTCACCCCCCGGGGGGCGCGCGGACACTGAAGCTTTCTTT
-,TRBJ2-5,TRBV29-1,-,CSVKGGETQYF,TGCAGCGTTAAGGGTGGTGAGACCCAGTACTTC
-,TRBJ1-4,TRBV30,-,CAWSVLGGQKLFF,TGTGCCTGGAGTGTACTGGGGGGACAAAAACTGTTTTTT
-,TRBJ1-4,TRBV3-1/TRBV3-2,-,CASSPLTNEKLFF,TGTGCCAGCAGCCCCCTCACTAATGAAAAACTGTTTTTT
-,TRBJ2-3,TRBV7-2,-,CASSLAGRGLYF,TGTGCCAGCAGCTTAGCAGGGCGGGGCCTGTATTTT
-,TRBJ2-3,TRBV7-3,-,CASSSGTATDTQYF,TGTGCCAGCAGCTCTGGGACGGCCACAGATACGCAGTATTTT
TRBD1,TRBJ1-1,TRBV2,-,CASGDRGYTEAFF,TGTGCCAGCGGAGACAGGGGATATACTGAAGCTTTCTTT
-,TRBJ1-1,TRBV18,-,CASSRQGEAFF,TGTGCCAGCTCTCGGCAGGGGGAAGCTTTCTTT
-,TRBJ1-5,TRBV3-1/TRBV3-2,-,CASSQGFKGRPQHF,TGTGCCAGCAGCCAAGGTTTCAAGGGGAGACCCCAGCATTTT
-,TRBJ2-5,TRBV2,-,CASMRPGETQYF,TGTGCCAGCATGAGGCCGGGGGAGACCCAGTACTTC
-,TRBJ1-2,TRBV10-3,-,CAISEFQADNYGYTF,TGTGCCATCAGTGAGTTCCAGGCGGATAACTATGGCTACACCTTC
TRBD2,TRBJ2-1,TRBV5-1,-,CASSKTSGGASEQFF,TGCGCCAGCAGTAAGACTAGCGGGGGGGCTAGTGAGCAGTTCTTC
-,TRBJ1-6,TRBV18,-,CASSLSNGGDSPLHF,TGTGCCAGCTCACTCAGTAATGGAGGTGATTCACCCCTCCACTTT
TRBD1,TRBJ1-1,TRBV7-8,-,CASSSDRGLGNTEAFF,TGTGCCAGCAGCTCGGACAGGGGGCTCGGGAACACTGAAGCTTTCTTT
TRBD1,TRBJ1-5,TRBV7-9,-,CASSHNGQGGAQPQHF,TGTGCCAGCAGCCACAATGGACAGGGAGGGGCTCAGCCCCAGCATTTT
-,TRBJ1-3,TRBV6-6,-,CASSRISGNTIYF,TGTGCCAGCAGCCGGATCTCTGGAAACACCATATATTTT